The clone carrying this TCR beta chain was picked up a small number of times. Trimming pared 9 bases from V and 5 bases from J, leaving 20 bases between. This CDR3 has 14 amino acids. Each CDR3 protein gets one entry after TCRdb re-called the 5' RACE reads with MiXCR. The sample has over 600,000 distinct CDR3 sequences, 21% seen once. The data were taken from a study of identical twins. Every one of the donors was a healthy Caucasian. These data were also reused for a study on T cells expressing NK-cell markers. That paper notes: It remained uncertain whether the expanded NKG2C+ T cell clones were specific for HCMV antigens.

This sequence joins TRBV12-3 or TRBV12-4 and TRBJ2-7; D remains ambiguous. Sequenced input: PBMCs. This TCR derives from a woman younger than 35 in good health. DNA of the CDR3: TGTGCCAGTGAGGTGGGTGAATTTAGCCACGAGCAGTACTTC. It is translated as CASEVGEFSHEQYF.